The clone carrying this TCR beta chain has just a few counts. Its specificity is not known. The data are from a study of cytomegalovirus exposure and HLA in healthy donors. Findings and limits, study-wide: Later on, an analysis tied 15,000 to 20,000 TCR beta sequences to HLA alleles at 0.05 false discovery rate. Follow-up analysis later connected one missense variant in DCLRE1C with trimming of TCR beta V- and J-genes. CMV antigen specificity of three CMV-associated chains was confirmed in vitro.

60 Vbeta and 13 Jbeta primers were used in PCR. Here immunoSEQ multiplex PCR was the method, and the copy in TCRdb shows in-frame clones only, minus some. Among around 150,000 clones listed, around 63% were seen once. The source material was PBMCs. This receptor was taken from a woman aged 18-29 years in good health and CMV-seropositive.

The CDR3 spells CASSHLSVYEQYF. The CDR3 nucleotides read TGTGCCAGCAGCCACCTTAGCGTTTACGAGCAGTACTTC. The rearrangement joins TRBV14 to TRBJ2-7; the D gene is possibly TRBD2 (5 bases). The CDR3 spans 13 residues. Trimming pared 3 bases from V and 4 bases from J, leaving 10 bases between. Germline values: CDR1 SGHDN, CDR2 FVKESK.